This TCR beta chain was recovered during a study of PD-1 blockade in classical Hodgkin lymphoma. On this clone: The antigen remains unidentified.

Time point indicated: cycle 4 day 1 (C4D1), after five to seven weeks of nivolumab. Brentuximab vedotin exposure varied, and every patient relapsed after autologous stem cell transplantation. Progressive disease, partial response or complete response was each patient's best response. The data were produced by immunoSEQ multiplex PCR, yet TCRdb's version contains in-frame clones alone and is incomplete. The data contain under 130,000 clones, roughly nine tenths of them singletons. Trimming removed 4 bases at V and 1 base at J, with 6 bases between. Germline V gene sequence: CDR1 SGHAT, CDR2 FQNNGV. The CDR3 runs to 13 residues. Whole-study results and caveats: When set against healthy donors, newly diagnosed patients were reported to show lower baseline TCR diversity.

The clonotype was recovered from a human donor with classical Hodgkin lymphoma. The source was peripheral blood mononuclear cells (PBMCs), collected before the fourth cycle of nivolumab. V usage is TRBV11-2 and J usage is TRBJ2-3; tentatively, D is TRBD1 (6 bases). The CDR3, as DNA: TGTGCCAGCAGCTCAGGGGGCACAGATACGCAGTATTTT. This encodes CASSSGGTDTQYF.